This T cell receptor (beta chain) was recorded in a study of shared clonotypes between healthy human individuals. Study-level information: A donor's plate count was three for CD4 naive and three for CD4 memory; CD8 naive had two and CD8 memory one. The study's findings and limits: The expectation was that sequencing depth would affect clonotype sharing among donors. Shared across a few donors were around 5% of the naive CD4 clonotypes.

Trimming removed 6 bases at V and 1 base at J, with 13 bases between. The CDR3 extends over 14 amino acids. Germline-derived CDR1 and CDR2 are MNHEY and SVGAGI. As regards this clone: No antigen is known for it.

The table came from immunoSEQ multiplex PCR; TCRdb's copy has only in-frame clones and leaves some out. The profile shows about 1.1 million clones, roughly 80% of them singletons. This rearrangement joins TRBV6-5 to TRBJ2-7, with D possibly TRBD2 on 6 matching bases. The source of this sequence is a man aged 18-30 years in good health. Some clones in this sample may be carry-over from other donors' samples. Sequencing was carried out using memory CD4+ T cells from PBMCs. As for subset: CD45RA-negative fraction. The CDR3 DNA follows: TGTGCCAGCAGGCGGGGCATCGAGTCCTACGAGCAGTACTTC. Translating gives CASRRGIESYEQYF.